This entry concerns a single T cell receptor (beta chain). No antigen is known for it. This PCR relied on a set of 60 Vbeta primers and 13 Jbeta primers. The protocol was immunoSEQ multiplex PCR, while the TCRdb copy is restricted to in-frame clones and leaves out a portion. The sample has roughly 110,000 clones, around 76% seen once. The data were taken from a study of cytomegalovirus exposure and HLA in healthy donors. Study results and limitations: A later analysis reportedly found that, within productive TCRs, an Asian-associated ancestry cluster had fewer N-insertions than the mean observed across the approximately 660 donors. The study designated 160 or so TCR beta chains cytomegalovirus-associated. The productive fraction for most TCR beta V segments was about 87% or about 30% in an earlier analysis.

This clonotype was obtained from a man aged 30-40 years in good health and CMV-seropositive. Sample: PBMCs.

The CDR3 protein is CASSRQGGGANVLTF. The CDR3 DNA follows: TGTGCCAGCAGCCGACAGGGCGGAGGGGCCAACGTCCTGACTTTC. The gene calls are TRBV5-4 and TRBJ2-6; TRBD1 aligns across 7 bases. V was clipped by 4 bases and J by 4 bases; unmatched bases: 5. CDR3 length: 15 amino acids. Germline assignment: CDR1 SGHNT and CDR2 YYREEE (reference sequence).